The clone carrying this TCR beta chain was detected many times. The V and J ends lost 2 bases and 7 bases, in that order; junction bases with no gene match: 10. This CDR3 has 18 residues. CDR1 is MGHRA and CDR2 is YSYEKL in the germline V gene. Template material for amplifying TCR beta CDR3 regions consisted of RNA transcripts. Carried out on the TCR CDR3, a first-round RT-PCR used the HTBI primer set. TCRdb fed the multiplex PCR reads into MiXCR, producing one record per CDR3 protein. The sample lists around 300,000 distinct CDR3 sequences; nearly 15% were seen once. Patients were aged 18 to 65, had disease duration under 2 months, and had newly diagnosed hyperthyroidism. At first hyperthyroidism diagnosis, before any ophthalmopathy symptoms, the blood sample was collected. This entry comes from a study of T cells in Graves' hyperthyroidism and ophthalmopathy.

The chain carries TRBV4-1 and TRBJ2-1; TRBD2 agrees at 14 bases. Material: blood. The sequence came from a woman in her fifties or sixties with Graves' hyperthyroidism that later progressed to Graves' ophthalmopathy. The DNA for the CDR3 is TGCGCCAGCAGCCAAATCGACATGGGACTAGCGGGAGCAAATGAGCAGTTCTTC. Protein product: CASSQIDMGLAGANEQFF.